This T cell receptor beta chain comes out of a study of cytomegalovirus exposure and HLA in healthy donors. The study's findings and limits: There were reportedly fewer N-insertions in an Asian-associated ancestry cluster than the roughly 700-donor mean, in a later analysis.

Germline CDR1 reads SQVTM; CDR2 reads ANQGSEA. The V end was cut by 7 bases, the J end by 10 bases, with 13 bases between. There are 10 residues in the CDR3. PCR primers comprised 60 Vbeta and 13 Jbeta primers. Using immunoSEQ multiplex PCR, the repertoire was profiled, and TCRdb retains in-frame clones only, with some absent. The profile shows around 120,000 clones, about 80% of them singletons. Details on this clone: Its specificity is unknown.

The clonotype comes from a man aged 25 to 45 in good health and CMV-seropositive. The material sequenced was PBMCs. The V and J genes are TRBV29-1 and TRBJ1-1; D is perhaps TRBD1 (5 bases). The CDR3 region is CSAGGSGAFF. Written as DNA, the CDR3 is TGCAGCGCGGGGGGATCCGGAGCTTTCTTT.